The 26 T cell receptor beta chains below come from one sample, sequenced in a study of blood T cell repertoires in COVID-19. Libraries were prepared by immunoSEQ multiplex PCR; TCRdb keeps only in-frame clonotypes and omits some of them. The sample has about 110,000 clones, around four fifths seen once. The sequencing sample was made of peripheral blood. Receptors were obtained from a woman in her 70s with acute or convalescent COVID-19.

The chain is built from TRBV25-1 and TRBJ2-5, with TRBD2 matching over 12 bases. Germline V CDR1 and CDR2: MGHDK, SYGVNS. The CDR3 totals 17 residues. V trimming: 1 base; J trimming: 4 bases; junction bases outside the gene matches: 7. The CDR3 region is CASSEWRLAGVGETQYF. The CDR3 DNA reads TGTGCCAGCAGTGAATGGCGACTAGCGGGAGTTGGAGAGACCCAGTACTTC.

The chain recombines TRBV30 with TRBJ1-3; D is perhaps TRBD1 (6 bases). This CDR3 spans 15 amino acids. V lost 2 bases and J 0 bases, leaving 11 bases between the germline ends. CDR1 is GTSNPN, CDR2 SVGIG, per germline (reference sequence). CDR3: CAWSIPTGSGNTIYF. As DNA, the CDR3 is TGTGCCTGGAGTATACCGACAGGCTCTGGAAACACCATATATTTT.

In this sample, this clone turned up once. This chain joins TRBV4-1 and TRBJ2-1; D might be TRBD2 (7 bases). The CDR3 has 15 residues. The germline CDR1 and CDR2 sequences are MGHRA and YSYEKL. The ends were cut back, 4 bases at V and 10 bases at J, with 20 bases in the middle. The CDR3 DNA sequence: TGCGCCAGCAGCCCCGTCCTAGGGGGGGATTGGGAGCAGTTCTTC. It translates to CASSPVLGGDWEQFF.

The chain uses TRBV10-3 and TRBJ2-7, with D uncertain. Germline-derived CDR1 and CDR2 are ENHRY and SYGVKD. V lost 0 bases and J 7 bases, leaving 13 bases between the germline ends. The CDR3 is 14 residues long. This chain's CDR3 is CAISESHSAKEQYF. CDR3 bases: TGTGCCATCAGTGAGTCTCACTCCGCTAAGGAGCAGTACTTC.

The chain employs TRBV12-3 or TRBV12-4 and TRBJ2-7, with D hard to call. This CDR3 is built from 12 residues. V was cut by 2 bases and J by 4 bases, with 6 bases left in between. CDR3 sequence (DNA): TGTGCCAGCAGTTTATTCGAGTACGAGCAGTACTTC. Its translation: CASSLFEYEQYF.

The V and J genes are TRBV28 and TRBJ1-2, with 7 bases identical to TRBD1. The CDR3 length is 14 residues. Unmatched junction bases numbered 4, after V lost 2 bases and J lost 4 bases. CDR1 is MDHEN, CDR2 SYDVKM, per germline. In DNA form, the CDR3 reads TGTGCCAGCAGTTTAAGGGGGCTTGGCTATGGCTACACCTTC. It translates to CASSLRGLGYGYTF.

The chain couples TRBV28 to TRBJ1-4; TRBD1 is a possible D gene (6 bases). Germline V gene data show CDR1 as MDHEN and CDR2 as SYDVKM. V shed 10 bases and J shed 8 bases, with 20 bases lying between them. The length of the CDR3 is 14 residues. CDR3 sequence (DNA): TGTGCCACCAAGAATACAGGGTTTTGGGAAAAACTGTTTTTT. It specifies CATKNTGFWEKLFF.

The chain has TRBV6-6 and TRBJ2-7; weak D call: TRBD2 (6 bases). Trimming removed 5 bases from V and 7 bases from J, with 12 bases in between. Germline lookup yields CDR1 MNHNY and CDR2 SVGAGI (reference sequence). This CDR3 has 12 amino acids. The CDR3 DNA is TGTGCCAGCAGTCCCGGGACTTGGGAGCAGTACTTC. Protein: CASSPGTWEQYF.

This sequence joins TRBV12-3 or TRBV12-4 and TRBJ1-1; a weak D match, TRBD1 (5 bases). The CDR3 is made up of 13 amino acids. Trimming stripped 5 bases from V and 3 bases from J, with 10 bases between. The CDR3 DNA is TGTGCCAGCAGTCCCCTAGGGGACACTGAAGCTTTCTTT. Its protein is CASSPLGDTEAFF.

V gene TRBV4-2 combines with J gene TRBJ2-6; D may be TRBD2 (6 bases). The V gene lost 8 bases and the J gene lost 3 bases, with 17 bases spanning the gap. Germline values: CDR1 LGHNA, CDR2 YNFKEQ. The CDR3 runs 16 residues. This CDR3 reads CASGLPGARGANVLTF. The CDR3 DNA is TGTGCCAGCGGACTCCCGGGAGCTCGTGGGGCCAACGTCCTGACTTTC.

As concerns this clone: Other DNA variants within this sample encode the same CDR3. V is TRBV9 and J is TRBJ2-1, with 8 bases aligning to TRBD2. CDR3 length: 15 residues. Germline loops: CDR1 SGDLS, CDR2 YYNGEE. V dropped 2 bases and J dropped 0; count of bases not matched to a gene: 1. This chain's CDR3 is CASSVGTSSYNEQFF. The CDR3 DNA is TGTGCCAGCAGCGTCGGGACTAGCTCCTACAATGAGCAGTTCTTC.

The chain is built from TRBV12-3 or TRBV12-4 and TRBJ2-7; a possible D gene is TRBD2 (6 bases). The CDR3 has 13 amino acids. V was shortened by 1 base and J by 5 bases, with 9 bases between the two germline ends. CDR3 sequence: CASSLGRDHEQYF. For the CDR3, the DNA is TGTGCCAGCAGTTTAGGGCGGGACCACGAGCAGTACTTC.

The gene calls are TRBV7-3 and TRBJ1-1; TRBD1 matches at 9 bases. CDR3 length: 14 residues. CDR1 is SGHTA and CDR2 is FQGTGA in the germline V gene. V gave up 5 bases and J gave up 5 bases; unmatched junction bases: 6. This CDR3 reads CASSETGGGTEAFF. The CDR3, as DNA: TGTGCCAGCAGCGAGACAGGGGGTGGGACTGAAGCTTTCTTT.

The chain is built from TRBV3-1 (or the pseudogene TRBV3-2) and TRBJ1-4; no clear D. Trimming took 4 bases from V and 0 from J, leaving 12 bases between them. Germline V lookup: CDR1 LGHDT, CDR2 YNNKEL (reference sequence). The CDR3 totals 16 residues. The CDR3 coding sequence is TGTGCCAGCAGCCCTACCGCCCTGGCAACTAATGAAAAACTGTTTTTT. Encoded protein: CASSPTALATNEKLFF.

The chain uses TRBV10-1 and TRBJ1-5; 7 bases agree with TRBD1. There are 13 residues in the CDR3. Germline V gene sequence: CDR1 WNHNN, CDR2 SYGVQD (reference sequence). V was clipped by 5 bases and J by 7 bases; unmatched bases: 5. CDR3 sequence (DNA): TGCGCCAGCAGTTACGACAGGGCCCAGCCCCAGCATTTT. Protein product: CASSYDRAQPQHF.

This chain links TRBV21-1 with TRBJ1-6; the D call of TRBD1 is as the table states it, not checked on the DNA. TRBV21-1 is flagged as a pseudogene. CDR3 length: 15 amino acids. The CDR3 loop reads CASSPPGRGNSPLHF. The CDR3 nucleotides are TGTGCCAGCAGCCCCCCCGGAAGGGGTAATTCACCCCTCCACTTT.

The V gene is TRBV28, the J gene TRBJ2-7, with 7 bases aligning to TRBD1. This CDR3 spans 12 amino acids. From germline, CDR1 is MDHEN and CDR2 SYDVKM. V lost 4 bases and J lost 5; bases outside the gene matches: 2. This CDR3 is CASSSTGDEQYF. The CDR3 region has the DNA TGTGCCAGCAGTTCTACAGGGGACGAGCAGTACTTC.

The sample holds a few counts of this clone. The rearrangement joins TRBV5-1 to TRBJ1-1; a weak D match, TRBD1 (5 bases). Germline V lookup: CDR1 SGHRS, CDR2 YFSETQ. The length of the CDR3 is 14 residues. V lost 0 bases, J lost 5 bases, and 11 bases lay in between. This chain's CDR3 is CASSLEPGNTEAFF. The CDR3 nucleotides are TGCGCCAGCAGCTTGGAACCAGGGAATACTGAAGCTTTCTTT.

This rearrangement joins TRBV5-1 to TRBJ1-1; D unresolved. The V and J ends lost 0 bases and 1 base respectively, with 7 bases between them. Germline V gene lookup returns CDR1 SGHRS and CDR2 YFSETQ. The CDR3 covers 14 residues. Here the CDR3 DNA reads TGCGCCAGCAGCTTGGCGGGGAGGAACACTGAAGCTTTCTTT. Amino acid sequence: CASSLAGRNTEAFF.

This clone has only one observation. The chain links TRBV4-2 to TRBJ2-3; TRBD2 matches at 10 bases. V gave up 4 bases and J gave up 3 bases; unmatched junction bases: 7. CDR3 length: 16 residues. Germline V CDR1 and CDR2: LGHNA, YNFKEQ. CDR3 DNA sequence: TGTGCCAGCAGCCTCACGCTGACTAGCGGGACAGATACGCAGTATTTT. Encoded protein: CASSLTLTSGTDTQYF.

The chain couples TRBV11-2 to TRBJ2-3; weak D call: TRBD2 (5 bases). Trimming took off 5 bases at V and 4 bases at J, with 16 bases between the two ends. In germline, CDR1 is SGHAT, CDR2 FQNNGV. The CDR3 has 15 amino acids. This CDR3 is CASSLIGRGADTQYF. The CDR3 DNA sequence: TGTGCCAGCAGCCTTATAGGGAGAGGTGCAGATACGCAGTATTTT. The complete variable domain, with remaining parts taken from reference TRBV11-2 and TRBJ2-3, reads EAGVAQSPRYKIIEKRQSVAFWCNPISGHATLYWYQQILGQGPKLLIQFQNNGVVDDSQLPKDRFSAERLKGVDSTLKIQPAKLEDSAVYLCASSLIGRGADTQYFGPGTRLTVL.

The chain recombines TRBV5-1 with TRBJ1-2; the D is unclear. The CDR3 consists of 14 residues. Germline loops: CDR1 SGHRS, CDR2 YFSETQ. The V end lost 3 bases, the J end lost 2 bases, and 11 bases lay between the germline ends. This CDR3 reads CASSSSTVNYGYTF. The CDR3 nucleotides are TGCGCCAGCAGCTCTTCAACAGTGAACTATGGCTACACCTTC. The variable domain in full, completed from reference TRBV5-1 and TRBJ1-2, reads KAGVTQTPRYLIKTRGQQVTLSCSPISGHRSVSWYQQTPGQGLQFLFEYFSETQRNKGNFPGRFSGRQFSNSRSEMNVSTLELGDSALYLCASSSSTVNYGYTFGSGTRLTVV.

V is TRBV6-5 and J is TRBJ1-1; D remains ambiguous. Germline loops: CDR1 MNHEY, CDR2 SVGAGI. The CDR3 covers 15 residues. V was pared by 2 bases and J by 6 bases, with 16 bases between. The CDR3 nucleotides are TGTGCCAGCAGTTACGATATAACCCCCGGGGCTGAAGCTTTCTTT. As protein: CASSYDITPGAEAFF.

The chain is built from TRBV28 and TRBJ2-7; 7 positions agree with TRBD1. The CDR3 loop spans 15 amino acids. V trimming: 3 bases; J trimming: 0 bases; junction bases outside the gene matches: 5. Germline lookup yields CDR1 MDHEN and CDR2 SYDVKM. The CDR3 loop is CASSFPQGLSYEQYF. In nucleotides, the CDR3 is TGTGCCAGCAGTTTCCCACAGGGGCTCTCCTACGAGCAGTACTTC.

The chain carries TRBV19 and TRBJ1-1, with a weak D call TRBD1 (5 bases). The germline V gene has CDR1 LNHDA and CDR2 SQIVND (reference sequence). The CDR3 spans 11 residues. V lost 5 bases and J 11 bases, leaving 12 bases between the germline ends. In DNA form, the CDR3 reads TGTGCCAGTAGTCTCGACAGACAGGCTTTCTTT. Its protein is CASSLDRQAFF.

The V and J genes are TRBV21-1 and TRBJ1-1; the tabulated D call, TRBD1, remains unverified against the DNA. TRBV21-1 is labeled a pseudogene. The CDR3 length is 13 residues. CDR3 loop: CASRSQGFTEAFF. CDR3 coding DNA: TGTGCCAGCAGGTCTCAGGGTTTCACTGAAGCTTTCTTT.